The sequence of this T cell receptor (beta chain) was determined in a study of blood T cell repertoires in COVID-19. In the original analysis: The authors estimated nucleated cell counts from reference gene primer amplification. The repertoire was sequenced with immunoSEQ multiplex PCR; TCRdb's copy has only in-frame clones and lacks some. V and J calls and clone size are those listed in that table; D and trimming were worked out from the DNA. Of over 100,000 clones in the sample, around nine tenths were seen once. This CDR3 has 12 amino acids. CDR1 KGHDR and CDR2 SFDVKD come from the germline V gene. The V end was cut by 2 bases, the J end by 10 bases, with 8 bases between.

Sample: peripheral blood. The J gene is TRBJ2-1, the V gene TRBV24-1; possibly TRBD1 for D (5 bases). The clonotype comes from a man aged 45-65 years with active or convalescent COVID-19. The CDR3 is CATSDSGLEQFF. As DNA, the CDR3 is TGTGCCACCAGTGATTCAGGGTTGGAGCAGTTCTTC.